A selection of T cell receptor beta chains follows, all from one sample in a study of shared clonotypes between healthy human individuals. TCRdb keeps only in-frame clones here, not all; method: immunoSEQ multiplex PCR. Of about 450,000 clones in the sample, roughly 80% are singletons; the top ten hold roughly an eighth. Material for sequencing was PBMCs. These receptors were collected from a woman between 35 and 50 years old in good health. Some clones in this sample may be carry-over from other donors' samples. The CDR3 runs from the conserved cysteine through the conserved F or W. The order of the fields is J gene, D gene, clone size, V gene, CDR3 protein, CDR3 DNA. The D gene is left open where the match is weak. Some rows have no size entry. The others give once, few or many, or a class for an expanded clone.

j_gene: TRBJ1-2
d_gene: -
abundance: -
v_gene: TRBV6-1
CDR3aa: CASSVVRGYTF
CDR3nt: TGTGCCAGCAGTGTAGTCCGGGGCTACACCTTC

j_gene: TRBJ2-7
d_gene: TRBD1
abundance: few
v_gene: TRBV10-1
CDR3aa: CASSGSGTAAYEQYF
CDR3nt: TGCGCCAGCAGTGGTTCCGGGACAGCCGCCTACGAGCAGTACTTC

j_gene: TRBJ2-1
d_gene: TRBD2
abundance: -
v_gene: TRBV11-2
CDR3aa: CASSLAPAGVYNEQFF
CDR3nt: TGTGCCAGCAGCTTAGCCCCAGCGGGAGTCTACAATGAGCAGTTCTTC

j_gene: TRBJ2-1
d_gene: TRBD2
abundance: -
v_gene: TRBV13
CDR3aa: CASRRLAGQVSEQFF
CDR3nt: TGTGCCAGCAGAAGACTAGCGGGACAAGTTAGTGAGCAGTTCTTC

j_gene: TRBJ2-1
d_gene: TRBD1
abundance: -
v_gene: TRBV6-6
CDR3aa: CASSSGTGHGNEQFF
CDR3nt: TGTGCCAGCAGTTCCGGGACAGGGCACGGAAATGAGCAGTTCTTC

j_gene: TRBJ1-2
d_gene: TRBD1
abundance: -
v_gene: TRBV2
CDR3aa: CASSIPGQSKDTF
CDR3nt: TGTGCCAGCAGTATACCGGGACAGAGTAAGGACACCTTC

j_gene: TRBJ1-2
d_gene: -
abundance: -
v_gene: TRBV5-1
CDR3aa: CASSRGGRHGYTF
CDR3nt: TGCGCCAGCAGCAGGGGGGGCAGGCATGGCTACACCTTC

j_gene: TRBJ2-2
d_gene: -
abundance: -
v_gene: TRBV6-4
CDR3aa: CASSVRAQTGELFF
CDR3nt: TGTGCCAGCAGTGTCAGGGCTCAAACCGGGGAGCTGTTTTTT

j_gene: TRBJ2-7
d_gene: -
abundance: -
v_gene: TRBV2
CDR3aa: CASSVGGYYEQYF
CDR3nt: TGTGCCAGCAGTGTGGGGGGCTACTACGAGCAGTACTTC

j_gene: TRBJ2-5
d_gene: -
abundance: -
v_gene: TRBV5-8
CDR3aa: CASSLRRGAQETQYF
CDR3nt: TGTGCCAGCAGTTTGCGAAGGGGGGCCCAAGAGACCCAGTACTTC

j_gene: TRBJ1-1
d_gene: -
abundance: -
v_gene: TRBV6-6
CDR3aa: CASSPTLIEAFF
CDR3nt: TGTGCCAGCAGCCCAACCCTGATTGAAGCTTTCTTT

j_gene: TRBJ1-1
d_gene: -
abundance: -
v_gene: TRBV6-1
CDR3aa: CASSEIGITEAFF
CDR3nt: TGTGCCAGCAGTGAAATCGGAATCACTGAAGCTTTCTTT

j_gene: TRBJ1-5
d_gene: -
abundance: few
v_gene: TRBV2
CDR3aa: CASSERHGDQPQHF
CDR3nt: TGTGCCAGCAGTGAAAGACACGGGGATCAGCCCCAGCATTTT

j_gene: TRBJ1-2
d_gene: -
abundance: -
v_gene: TRBV21-1
CDR3aa: CASSKVEKLRGCGYTF
CDR3nt: TGTGCCAGCAGCAAAGTCGAAAAGCTCAGGGGCTGTGGCTACACCTTC

j_gene: TRBJ2-7
d_gene: -
abundance: -
v_gene: TRBV19
CDR3aa: CASSIVWTPAYEQYF
CDR3nt: TGTGCCAGTAGTATAGTCTGGACCCCCGCCTACGAGCAGTACTTC

j_gene: TRBJ2-7
d_gene: TRBD2
abundance: -
v_gene: TRBV27
CDR3aa: CASSLRGLASSYEQYF
CDR3nt: TGTGCCAGCAGTTTACGGGGACTAGCGTCCTCCTACGAGCAGTACTTC

j_gene: TRBJ2-1
d_gene: -
abundance: -
v_gene: TRBV5-6
CDR3aa: CASSLEPGVSYNEQFF
CDR3nt: TGTGCCAGCAGCTTGGAGCCGGGGGTCTCCTACAATGAGCAGTTCTTC

j_gene: TRBJ2-7
d_gene: -
abundance: -
v_gene: TRBV6-1
CDR3aa: CASSERGLSYEQYF
CDR3nt: TGTGCCAGCAGTGAAAGGGGACTCTCCTACGAGCAGTACTTC

j_gene: TRBJ1-4
d_gene: -
abundance: -
v_gene: TRBV28
CDR3aa: CASNQDRTNEKLFF
CDR3nt: TGTGCCAGCAATCAGGACAGAACTAATGAAAAACTGTTTTTT

j_gene: TRBJ1-2
d_gene: -
abundance: -
v_gene: TRBV7-9
CDR3aa: CASSFGANYGYTF
CDR3nt: TGTGCCAGCAGCTTTGGAGCCAACTATGGCTACACCTTC

j_gene: TRBJ2-2
d_gene: -
abundance: once
v_gene: TRBV15
CDR3aa: CATSRDPLNTGELFF
CDR3nt: TGTGCCACCAGCAGAGATCCGCTAAACACCGGGGAGCTGTTTTTT

j_gene: TRBJ2-7
d_gene: -
abundance: -
v_gene: TRBV18
CDR3aa: CASSPPWDIYEQYF
CDR3nt: TGTGCCAGCTCACCACCTTGGGATATCTACGAGCAGTACTTC

j_gene: TRBJ1-3
d_gene: -
abundance: -
v_gene: TRBV6-5
CDR3aa: CASSYSRRVSGNTIYF
CDR3nt: TGTGCCAGCAGTTACTCGAGACGAGTCTCTGGAAACACCATATATTTT

j_gene: TRBJ1-3
d_gene: TRBD1
abundance: -
v_gene: TRBV7-8
CDR3aa: CASSPWDRGNTIYF
CDR3nt: TGTGCCAGCAGCCCGTGGGACAGAGGAAACACCATATATTTT

j_gene: TRBJ2-7
d_gene: TRBD2
abundance: -
v_gene: TRBV27
CDR3aa: CASGLSGRLYEQYF
CDR3nt: TGTGCCAGCGGCCTTAGCGGGAGGTTGTACGAGCAGTACTTC

j_gene: TRBJ2-1
d_gene: TRBD2
abundance: -
v_gene: TRBV5-6
CDR3aa: CASRLGLAGGVGEQFF
CDR3nt: TGTGCCAGCAGATTGGGACTAGCGGGAGGAGTGGGTGAGCAGTTCTTC

j_gene: TRBJ1-6
d_gene: -
abundance: -
v_gene: TRBV30
CDR3aa: CAWSVSDSGNSPLHF
CDR3nt: TGTGCCTGGAGTGTGTCAGACAGCGGGAATTCACCCCTCCACTTT

j_gene: TRBJ1-3
d_gene: -
abundance: -
v_gene: TRBV6-1
CDR3aa: CASSEGLHSGNTIYF
CDR3nt: TGTGCCAGCAGTGAAGGGCTCCACTCTGGAAACACCATATATTTT

j_gene: TRBJ2-7
d_gene: TRBD2
abundance: -
v_gene: TRBV19
CDR3aa: CASSILSSGSKSYEQYF
CDR3nt: TGTGCCAGTAGTATACTGTCTAGCGGGTCTAAGTCCTACGAGCAGTACTTC

j_gene: TRBJ1-1
d_gene: -
abundance: many
v_gene: TRBV16
CDR3aa: CASSQRFSREAFF
CDR3nt: TGTGCCAGCAGCCAACGATTTAGCAGGGAAGCTTTCTTT

j_gene: TRBJ1-5
d_gene: TRBD1
abundance: -
v_gene: TRBV27
CDR3aa: CASSLSGGTGKRAYSNQPQHF
CDR3nt: TGTGCCAGCAGTTTATCAGGGGGGACAGGGAAGAGGGCTTATAGCAATCAGCCCCAGCATTTT

j_gene: TRBJ2-7
d_gene: -
abundance: -
v_gene: TRBV7-8
CDR3aa: CASSSNRAGVPYEQYF
CDR3nt: TGTGCCAGCAGCTCGAATCGGGCAGGCGTACCCTACGAGCAGTACTTC

j_gene: TRBJ2-1
d_gene: TRBD2
abundance: -
v_gene: TRBV4-3
CDR3aa: CASSRGTSVHLNEQFF
CDR3nt: TGCGCCAGCAGCCGAGGGACTAGCGTTCACCTCAATGAGCAGTTCTTC

j_gene: TRBJ2-4
d_gene: TRBD2
abundance: -
v_gene: TRBV19
CDR3aa: CASREREGPGDIQYF
CDR3nt: TGTGCCAGTAGGGAGCGGGAGGGCCCTGGGGACATTCAGTACTTC

j_gene: TRBJ1-1
d_gene: TRBD1
abundance: -
v_gene: TRBV11-1
CDR3aa: CASSYTGGTEAFF
CDR3nt: TGTGCCAGTAGCTACACAGGGGGCACTGAAGCTTTCTTT

j_gene: TRBJ1-4
d_gene: -
abundance: -
v_gene: TRBV4-2
CDR3aa: CASSETGARVEKLFF
CDR3nt: TGTGCCAGCAGCGAGACAGGCGCTAGGGTTGAAAAACTGTTTTTT

j_gene: TRBJ2-7
d_gene: TRBD2
abundance: -
v_gene: TRBV11-2
CDR3aa: CASRRTGTSGRAVQYF
CDR3nt: TGTGCCAGCAGACGTACCGGGACTAGCGGGAGGGCAGTGCAGTACTTC

j_gene: TRBJ2-3
d_gene: TRBD2
abundance: -
v_gene: TRBV7-2
CDR3aa: CASSFGGEYTDTQYF
CDR3nt: TGTGCCAGCAGCTTTGGGGGGGAGTACACAGATACGCAGTATTTT

j_gene: TRBJ1-5
d_gene: TRBD1
abundance: -
v_gene: TRBV13
CDR3aa: CASSSGQGAQPQHF
CDR3nt: TGTGCCAGCAGCTCGGGACAGGGGGCTCAGCCCCAGCATTTT